Sequencing of this T cell receptor beta chain was carried out in a study of cytotoxic CD8 clonotypes in ibrutinib-treated CLL. For the study at large: By median roughly 74 months, roughly 12 had progressed and roughly 15 stayed remitted; responses had been 2 complete and 25 or so partial. The study, taken as a whole, reports: Clonality rose at ibrutinib response and fell back toward baseline at progression. Shared public clonotypes were rare, and on treatment they either got smaller or stayed the same.

Sequenced by immunoSEQ multiplex PCR; TCRdb stores in-frame clones only, minus some. The repertoire has about 300,000 clones, approximately 76% of them found once; the top ten carry roughly 5%. With respect to this clone: What it binds is unknown.

Trimming left V 4 bases short and J 5 bases short, with 16 bases between. Germline assignment: CDR1 SGHRS and CDR2 YFSETQ. The CDR3 consists of 14 residues. The sample here was PBMCs, taken at disease progression, from a patient treated with ibrutinib. This rearrangement joins TRBV5-1 to TRBJ2-7; possibly TRBD2 for D (6 bases). The receptor comes from a human donor with chronic lymphocytic leukemia. The CDR3 coding sequence is TGCGCCAGCAGCCCTGTTCGGGAGACGGACGAGCAGTACTTC. It yields the protein CASSPVRETDEQYF.